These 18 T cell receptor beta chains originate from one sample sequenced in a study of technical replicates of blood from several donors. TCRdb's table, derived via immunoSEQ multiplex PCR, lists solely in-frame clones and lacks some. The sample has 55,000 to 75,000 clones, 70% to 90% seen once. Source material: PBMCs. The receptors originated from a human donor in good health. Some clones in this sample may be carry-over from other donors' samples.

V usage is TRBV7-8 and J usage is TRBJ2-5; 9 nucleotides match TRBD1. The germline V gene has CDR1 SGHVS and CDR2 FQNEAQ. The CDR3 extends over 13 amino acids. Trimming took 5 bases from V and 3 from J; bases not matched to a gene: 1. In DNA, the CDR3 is TGTGCCAGCAGCCGGGACAGGGAAGAGACCCAGTACTTC. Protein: CASSRDREETQYF.

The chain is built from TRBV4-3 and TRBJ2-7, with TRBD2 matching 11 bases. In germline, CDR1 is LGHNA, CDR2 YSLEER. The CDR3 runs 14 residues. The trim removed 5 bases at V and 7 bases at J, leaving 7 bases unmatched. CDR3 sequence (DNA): TGCGCCAGCAGCGTTAGCGGGGGGGCACGGGAGCAGTACTTC. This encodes CASSVSGGAREQYF.

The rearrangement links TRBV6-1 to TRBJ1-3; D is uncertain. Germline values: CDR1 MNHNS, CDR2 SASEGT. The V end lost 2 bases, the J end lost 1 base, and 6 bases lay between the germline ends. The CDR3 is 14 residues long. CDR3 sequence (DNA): TGTGCCAGCAGTGAACCCAGGTCTGGAAACACCATATATTTT. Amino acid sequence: CASSEPRSGNTIYF.

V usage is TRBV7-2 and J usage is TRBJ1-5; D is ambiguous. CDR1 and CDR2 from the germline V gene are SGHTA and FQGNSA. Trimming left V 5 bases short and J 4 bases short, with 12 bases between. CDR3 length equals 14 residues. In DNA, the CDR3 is TGTGCCAGCAGCCAAGACGGCGGTAATCAGCCCCAGCATTTT. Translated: CASSQDGGNQPQHF.

CDR3 nucleotide sequence: TGTGCCAGCAGCTTAGTTCCGGGACAGGGATCGGTCGGGGAGCTGTTTTTT. Protein product: CASSLVPGQGSVGELFF. The chain combines TRBV7-2 with TRBJ2-2, with TRBD1 identical over 9 bases. Germline trimming cut 1 base from V and 7 bases from J; bases unmatched to any gene: 10. The CDR3 length is 17 residues. Germline V gene sequence: CDR1 SGHTA, CDR2 FQGNSA.

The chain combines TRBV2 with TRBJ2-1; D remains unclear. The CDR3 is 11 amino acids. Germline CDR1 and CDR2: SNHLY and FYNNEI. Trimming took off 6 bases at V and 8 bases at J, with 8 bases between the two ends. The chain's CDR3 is CASSGLDEQFF. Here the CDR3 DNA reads TGTGCCAGCAGCGGTCTCGATGAGCAGTTCTTC.

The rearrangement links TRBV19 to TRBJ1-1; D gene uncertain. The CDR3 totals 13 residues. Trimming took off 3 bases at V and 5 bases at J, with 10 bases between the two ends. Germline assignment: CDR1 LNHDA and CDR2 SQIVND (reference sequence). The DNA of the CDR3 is TGTGCCAGTAGTATCCGGGATAATACTGAAGCTTTCTTT. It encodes CASSIRDNTEAFF.

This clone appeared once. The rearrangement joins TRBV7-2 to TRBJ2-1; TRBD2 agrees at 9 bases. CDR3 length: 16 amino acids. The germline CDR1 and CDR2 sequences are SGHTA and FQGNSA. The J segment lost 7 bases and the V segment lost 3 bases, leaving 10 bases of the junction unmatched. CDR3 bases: TGTGCCAGCAGCTTCCAAGCGGGGGGCGGGGTGAATGAGCAGTTCTTC. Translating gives CASSFQAGGGVNEQFF.

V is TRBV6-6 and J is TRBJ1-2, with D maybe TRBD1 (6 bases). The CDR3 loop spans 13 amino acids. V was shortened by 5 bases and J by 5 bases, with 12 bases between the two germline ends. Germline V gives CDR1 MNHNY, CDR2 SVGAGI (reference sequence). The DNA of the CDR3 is TGTGCCAGCAGTCAACAGGGCGGTTATGGCTACACCTTC. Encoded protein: CASSQQGGYGYTF.

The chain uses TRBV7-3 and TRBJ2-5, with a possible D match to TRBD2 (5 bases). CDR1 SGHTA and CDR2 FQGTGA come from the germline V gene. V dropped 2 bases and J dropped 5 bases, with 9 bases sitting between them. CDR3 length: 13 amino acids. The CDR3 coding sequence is TGTGCCAGCAGCTTACGGGGTGGCGAGACCCAGTACTTC. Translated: CASSLRGGETQYF.

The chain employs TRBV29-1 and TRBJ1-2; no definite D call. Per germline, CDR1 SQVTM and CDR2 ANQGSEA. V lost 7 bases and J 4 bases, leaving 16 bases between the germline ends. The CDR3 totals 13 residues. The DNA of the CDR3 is TGCAGCGCCTTGAGGGAGGAGGGCTATGGCTACACCTTC. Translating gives CSALREEGYGYTF.

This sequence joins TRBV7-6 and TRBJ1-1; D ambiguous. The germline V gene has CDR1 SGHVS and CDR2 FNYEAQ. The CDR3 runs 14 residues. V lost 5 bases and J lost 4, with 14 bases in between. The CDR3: CASSPTAPPTEAFF. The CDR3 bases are TGTGCCAGCAGCCCTACCGCCCCTCCCACTGAAGCTTTCTTT.

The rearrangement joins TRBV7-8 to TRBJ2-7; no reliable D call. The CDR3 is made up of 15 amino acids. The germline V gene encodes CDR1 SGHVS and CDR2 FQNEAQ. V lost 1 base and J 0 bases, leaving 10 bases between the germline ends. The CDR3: CASSLVLGSSYEQYF. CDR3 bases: TGTGCCAGCAGCTTAGTTCTGGGCAGCTCCTACGAGCAGTACTTC.

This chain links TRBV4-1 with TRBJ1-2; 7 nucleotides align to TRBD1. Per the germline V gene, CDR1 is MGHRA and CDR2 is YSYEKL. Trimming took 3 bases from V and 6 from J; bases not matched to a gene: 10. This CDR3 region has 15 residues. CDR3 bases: TGCGCCAGCAGCCACCAGGGACAGCCAAGAAATGGCTACACCTTC. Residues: CASSHQGQPRNGYTF.

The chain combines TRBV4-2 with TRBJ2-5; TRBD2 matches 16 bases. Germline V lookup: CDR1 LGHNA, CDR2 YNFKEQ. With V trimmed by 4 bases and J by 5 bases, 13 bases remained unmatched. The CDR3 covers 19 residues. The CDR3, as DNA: TGTGCCAGCAGCCTCGTGGCCGGGACTAGCGGGGGGGCTCGGGAGACCCAGTACTTC. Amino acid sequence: CASSLVAGTSGGARETQYF.

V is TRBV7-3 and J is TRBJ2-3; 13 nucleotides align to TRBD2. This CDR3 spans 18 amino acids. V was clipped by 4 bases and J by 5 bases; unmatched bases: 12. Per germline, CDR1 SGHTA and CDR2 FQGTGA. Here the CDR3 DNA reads TGTGCCAGCAGCTCCAAAGGACTAGCGGGAGTGGGGAAAGATACGCAGTATTTT. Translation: CASSSKGLAGVGKDTQYF.

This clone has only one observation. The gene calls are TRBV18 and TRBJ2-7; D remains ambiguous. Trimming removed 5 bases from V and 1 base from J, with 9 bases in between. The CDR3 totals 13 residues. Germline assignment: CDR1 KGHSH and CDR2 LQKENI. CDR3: CASSNYPSYEQYF. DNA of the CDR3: TGTGCCAGCTCAAACTACCCATCCTACGAGCAGTACTTC.

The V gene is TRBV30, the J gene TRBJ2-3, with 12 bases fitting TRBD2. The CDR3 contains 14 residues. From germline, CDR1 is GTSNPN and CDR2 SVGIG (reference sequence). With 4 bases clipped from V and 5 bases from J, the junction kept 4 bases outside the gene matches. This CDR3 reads CAWTPTSGRDTQYF. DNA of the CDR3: TGTGCCTGGACCCCGACTAGCGGGAGAGATACGCAGTATTTT.